The 5 T cell receptor beta chains below come from one sample, sequenced in a study of cytomegalovirus exposure and HLA in healthy donors. The PCR ran on 60 Vbeta and 13 Jbeta primers. Clones were sequenced by immunoSEQ multiplex PCR, and TCRdb holds only the in-frame ones, with some missing. Among about 190,000 clones, about four fifths were seen once, and the ten largest hold about 5%. Sequencing was done on a sample of PBMCs. The receptors stem from a man between 25 and 39 years old in good health and CMV-seropositive.

The chain carries TRBV10-3 and TRBJ2-3, with D possibly matching TRBD1 (6 bases). Deletions cut 6 bases from V and 4 bases from J, with 14 bases between. The CDR3 consists of 14 residues. CDR1 ENHRY and CDR2 SYGVKD come from the germline V gene. The CDR3 here is CAIREHPGADTQYF. DNA of the CDR3: TGTGCCATCAGGGAACACCCAGGGGCAGATACGCAGTATTTT.

The rearrangement joins TRBV6-1 to TRBJ2-5, with 11 bases fitting TRBD1. The tail of the sequence fits TRBJ2-7 better, so the J call may be wrong. The CDR3 has 17 amino acids. Germline V gives CDR1 MNHNS, CDR2 SASEGT. DNA of the CDR3: TGTGCCAGCAGTGACCTGGGGGACAGGGGGGACTTGAACGAGCAGTACTTC. As protein: CASSDLGDRGDLNEQYF.

The gene calls are TRBV4-3 and TRBJ1-2; a weak D match, TRBD1 (5 bases). The V gene's germline CDR1 is LGHNA and CDR2 YSLEER. This CDR3 contains 14 residues. V was pared by 1 base and J by 8 bases, with 14 bases between. The CDR3 nucleotides are TGCGCCAGCAGCCAAGCCACCAGCCCAGGGGGCTACACCTTC. Its translation is CASSQATSPGGYTF.

This rearrangement joins TRBV30 to TRBJ1-1; D uncertain. Per the germline V gene, CDR1 is GTSNPN and CDR2 is SVGIG (reference sequence). The CDR3 is 12 residues long. V was shortened by 3 bases and J by 7 bases, with 12 bases between the two germline ends. CDR3 sequence (DNA): TGTGCCTGGAGAGCCGACCGGGGTGAAGCTTTCTTT. It specifies CAWRADRGEAFF.

The V gene is TRBV5-1, the J gene TRBJ2-3, with 10 nucleotides matching TRBD2. Trimming cost V 5 bases and J 1 base; bases outside gene matches: 1. This CDR3 is 14 amino acids long. CDR1 is SGHRS and CDR2 is YFSETQ in the germline V gene. This chain's CDR3 is CASRGTSGTDTQYF. The CDR3 region has the DNA TGCGCCAGCAGGGGGACTAGCGGCACAGATACGCAGTATTTT.